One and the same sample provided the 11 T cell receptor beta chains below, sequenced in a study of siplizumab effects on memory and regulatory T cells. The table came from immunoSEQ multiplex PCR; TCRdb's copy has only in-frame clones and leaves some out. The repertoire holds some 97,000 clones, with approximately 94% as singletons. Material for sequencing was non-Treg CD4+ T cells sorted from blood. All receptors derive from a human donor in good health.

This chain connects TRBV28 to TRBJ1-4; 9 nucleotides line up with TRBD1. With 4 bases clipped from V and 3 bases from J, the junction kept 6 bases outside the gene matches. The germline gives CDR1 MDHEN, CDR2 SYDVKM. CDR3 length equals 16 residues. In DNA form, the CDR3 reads TGTGCCAGCAGTTCTCCGGGACAGGGTTCTAATGAAAAACTGTTTTTT. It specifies CASSSPGQGSNEKLFF.

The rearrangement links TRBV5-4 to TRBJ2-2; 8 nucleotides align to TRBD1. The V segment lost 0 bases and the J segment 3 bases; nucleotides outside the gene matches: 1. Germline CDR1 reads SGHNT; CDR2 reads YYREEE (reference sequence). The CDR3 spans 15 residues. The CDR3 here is CASSLGQGYTGELFF. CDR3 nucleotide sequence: TGTGCCAGCAGCTTGGGACAGGGGTACACCGGGGAGCTGTTTTTT.

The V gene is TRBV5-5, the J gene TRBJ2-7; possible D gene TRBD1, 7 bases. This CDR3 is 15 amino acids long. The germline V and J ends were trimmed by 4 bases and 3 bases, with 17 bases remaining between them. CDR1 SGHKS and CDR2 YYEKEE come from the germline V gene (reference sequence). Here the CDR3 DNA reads TGTGCCAGCAGCACCAGCACTCAGGGGGGCTACGAGCAGTACTTC. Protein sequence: CASSTSTQGGYEQYF.

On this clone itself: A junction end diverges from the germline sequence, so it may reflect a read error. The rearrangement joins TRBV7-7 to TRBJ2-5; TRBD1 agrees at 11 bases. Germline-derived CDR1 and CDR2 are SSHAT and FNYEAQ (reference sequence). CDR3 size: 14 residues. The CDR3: CASSRTGGRETQYF. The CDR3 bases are TGTGCTAGCAGCAGGACAGGGGGCCGTGAGACCCAGTACTTC.

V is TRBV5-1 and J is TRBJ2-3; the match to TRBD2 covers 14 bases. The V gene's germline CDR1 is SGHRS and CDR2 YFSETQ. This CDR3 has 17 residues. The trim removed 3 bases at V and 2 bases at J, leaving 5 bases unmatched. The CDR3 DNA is TGCGCCAGCAGCTCTAGGACTAGCGGGAGGTCCACAGATACGCAGTATTTT. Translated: CASSSRTSGRSTDTQYF.

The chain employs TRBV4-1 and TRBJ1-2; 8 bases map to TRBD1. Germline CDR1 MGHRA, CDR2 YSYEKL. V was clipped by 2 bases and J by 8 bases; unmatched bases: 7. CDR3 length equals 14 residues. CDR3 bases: TGCGCCAGCAGCCAAACAGGGGGTGGCGGGGGCTACACCTTC. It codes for CASSQTGGGGGYTF.

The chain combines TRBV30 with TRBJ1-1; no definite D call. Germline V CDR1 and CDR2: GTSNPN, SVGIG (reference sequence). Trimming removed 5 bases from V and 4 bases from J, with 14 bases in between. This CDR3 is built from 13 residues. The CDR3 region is CAWDPGWGTEAFF. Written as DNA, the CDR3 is TGTGCCTGGGACCCGGGCTGGGGCACTGAAGCTTTCTTT.

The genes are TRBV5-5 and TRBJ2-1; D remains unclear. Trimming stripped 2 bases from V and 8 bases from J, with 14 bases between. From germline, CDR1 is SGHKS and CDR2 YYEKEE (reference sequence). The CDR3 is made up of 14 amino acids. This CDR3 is CASSFIFSGDEQFF. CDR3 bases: TGTGCCAGCAGCTTCATTTTTTCGGGTGATGAGCAGTTCTTC.

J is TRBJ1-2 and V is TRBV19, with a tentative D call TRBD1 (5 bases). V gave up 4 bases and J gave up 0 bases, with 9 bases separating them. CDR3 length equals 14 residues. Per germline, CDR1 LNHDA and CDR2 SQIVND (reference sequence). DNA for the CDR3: TGTGCCAGTAGTAAAGAGACAGCTAACTATGGCTACACCTTC. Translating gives CASSKETANYGYTF.

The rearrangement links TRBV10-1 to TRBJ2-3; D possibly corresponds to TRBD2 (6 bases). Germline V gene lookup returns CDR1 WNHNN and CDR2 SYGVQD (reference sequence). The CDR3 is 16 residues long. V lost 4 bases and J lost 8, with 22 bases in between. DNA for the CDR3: TGCGCCAGCAGTGGAAGGGACTTTCCGCTAAAGGGTACGCAGTATTTT. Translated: CASSGRDFPLKGTQYF.

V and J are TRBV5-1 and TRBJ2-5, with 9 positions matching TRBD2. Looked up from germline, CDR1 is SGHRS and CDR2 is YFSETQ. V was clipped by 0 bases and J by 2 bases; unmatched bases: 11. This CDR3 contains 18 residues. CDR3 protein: CASSLEFLAGKRQETQYF. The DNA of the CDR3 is TGCGCCAGCAGCTTGGAATTTCTAGCGGGGAAAAGACAAGAGACCCAGTACTTC.